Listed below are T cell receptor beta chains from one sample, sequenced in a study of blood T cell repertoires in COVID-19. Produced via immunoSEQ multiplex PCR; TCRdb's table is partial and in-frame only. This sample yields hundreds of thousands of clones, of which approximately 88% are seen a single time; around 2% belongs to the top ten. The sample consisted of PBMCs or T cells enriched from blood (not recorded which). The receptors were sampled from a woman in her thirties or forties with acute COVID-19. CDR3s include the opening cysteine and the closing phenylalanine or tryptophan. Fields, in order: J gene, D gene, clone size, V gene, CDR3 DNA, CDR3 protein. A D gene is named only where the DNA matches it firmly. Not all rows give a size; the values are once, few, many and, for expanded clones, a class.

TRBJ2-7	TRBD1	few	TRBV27	TGTGCCAGCAGTTTATCGGGGACAGGGGATTTCGAGCAGTACTTC	CASSLSGTGDFEQYF
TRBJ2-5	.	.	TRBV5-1	TGCGCCAGCAGCTATGGACAGAAGAAAGAGACCCAGTACTTC	CASSYGQKKETQYF
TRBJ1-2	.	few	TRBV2	TGTGCCAGCAGGATTCTTGGGGGGGAGGCTGGCTACACCTTC	CASRILGGEAGYTF
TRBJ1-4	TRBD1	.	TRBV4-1	TGCGCCAGCAGCCTACAGGGGGGGATTGAAAAACTGTTTTTT	CASSLQGGIEKLFF
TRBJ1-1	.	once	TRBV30	TGTGCCTGGAGTTTGATGACAGGTGAGAACACTGAAGCTTTCTTT	CAWSLMTGENTEAFF
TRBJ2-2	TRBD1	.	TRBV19	TGTGCCAGTAGTATACCCCATTTTCGGACAGGGTACATGAACACCGGGGAGCTGTTTTTT	CASSIPHFRTGYMNTGELFF
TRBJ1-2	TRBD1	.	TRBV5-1	TGCGCCAGCAGCCCGAGACCGGGACAGGGGTTTTTCGGCTACACCTTC	CASSPRPGQGFFGYTF
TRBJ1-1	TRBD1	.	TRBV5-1	TGCGCCAGCAGCTTTACAGGGGATGCAACTGAAGCTTTCTTT	CASSFTGDATEAFF
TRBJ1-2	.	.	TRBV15	TGTGCCACCAGCCGCGGGACCTCCAACTATGGCTACACCTTC	CATSRGTSNYGYTF
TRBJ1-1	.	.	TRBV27	TGTGCCAGCAGTCCCCCCAGGGCTAGGGACACTGAAGCTTTCTTT	CASSPPRARDTEAFF
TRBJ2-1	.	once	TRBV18	TGTGCCAGCTCACCAACGACAGCCTCCTACAATGAGCAGTTCTTC	CASSPTTASYNEQFF
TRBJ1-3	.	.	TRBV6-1	TGTGCCAGCAGTGAAGGTGGGGCCCAAATCAACACCATATATTTT	CASSEGGAQINTIYF
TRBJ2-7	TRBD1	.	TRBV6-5	TGTGCCAGCAGTTACACGGACAGGGGCTACGAGCAGTACTTC	CASSYTDRGYEQYF
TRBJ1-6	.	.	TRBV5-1	TGCGCCAGCAGCTCGGCCGAACAGGGAAATTCACCCCTCCACTTT	CASSSAEQGNSPLHF
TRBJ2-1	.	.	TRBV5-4	TGTGCCAGCAGCCGTTCTTTCGATGAGCAGTTCTTC	CASSRSFDEQFF
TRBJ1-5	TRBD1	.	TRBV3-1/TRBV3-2	TGTGCCAGCAGCCCCACAGGGGGGGGTCAGCCCCAGCATTTT	CASSPTGGGQPQHF
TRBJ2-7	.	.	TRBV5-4	TGTGCCAGCAGCTCCGGGTCCGTCCGGTACTTGGTCGAGCAGTACTTC	CASSSGSVRYLVEQYF
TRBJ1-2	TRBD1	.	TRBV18	TGTGCCAGCCGTACAGGGGGCAGCTATGGCTACACCTTC	CASRTGGSYGYTF
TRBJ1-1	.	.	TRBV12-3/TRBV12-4	TGTGCCAGCAGTGTGGACATCGACACTGAAGCTTTCTTT	CASSVDIDTEAFF
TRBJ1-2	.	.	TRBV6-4	TGTGCCAGCAGTGACCTGGAGGGCTACACCTTC	CASSDLEGYTF
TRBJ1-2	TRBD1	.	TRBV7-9	TGTGCCAGCAGACCCCGGACAGGGGGGGATGGCTACACCTTC	CASRPRTGGDGYTF
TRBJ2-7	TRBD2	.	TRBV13	TGTGCCAGCAGCTCGACGGGGGAGCGGGGGACCTACGAGCAGTACTTC	CASSSTGERGTYEQYF
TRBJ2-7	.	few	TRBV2	TGTGCCAGCAGTGAAAGCGGGACATATTTTTCCGAGCAGTACTTC	CASSESGTYFSEQYF
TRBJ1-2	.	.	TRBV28	TGTGCCAGCACTTCAATGGCTCCGATGGGCTACACCTTC	CASTSMAPMGYTF
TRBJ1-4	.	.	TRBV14	TGTGCCAGCAGCCAGGGACTGGGGGTTACTAATGAAAAACTGTTTTTT	CASSQGLGVTNEKLFF
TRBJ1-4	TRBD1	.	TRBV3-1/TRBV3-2	TGTGCCAGCAGCCAGCGGGGACAGGGGACTAATGAAAAACTGTTTTTT	CASSQRGQGTNEKLFF
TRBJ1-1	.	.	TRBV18	TGTGCCAGCTCACCGTATGACCGGGAAACTGAAGCTTTCTTT	CASSPYDRETEAFF
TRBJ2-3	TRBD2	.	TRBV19	TGTGCCAGTAGTCGACTAGCGGGGGGCCGGGGCACAGATACGCAGTATTTT	CASSRLAGGRGTDTQYF
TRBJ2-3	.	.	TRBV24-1	TGTGCCACCAGTGATTTCAGACACAACACAGATACGCAGTATTTT	CATSDFRHNTDTQYF
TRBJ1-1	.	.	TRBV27	TGTGCCAGCAGCTCCCGGGTGGGGGGGGCGATTTCCATGAACACTGAAGCTTTCTTT	CASSSRVGGAISMNTEAFF
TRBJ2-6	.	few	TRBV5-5	TGTGCCAGCAGCTTGGGAGGGGGAAGGGCCAACGTCCTGACTTTC	CASSLGGGRANVLTF
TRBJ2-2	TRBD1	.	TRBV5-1	TGCGCCAGCAGCTTGGACAGGGGTCGTACCGGGGAGCTGTTTTTT	CASSLDRGRTGELFF
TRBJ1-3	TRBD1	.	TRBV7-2	TGTGCCAGCAGCCCCCGGGACAGGGGCGGAAACACCATATATTTT	CASSPRDRGGNTIYF
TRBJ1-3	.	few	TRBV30	TGTGCCTGGAGTGTTGCCAGGGGAATCTCTGGAAACACCATATATTTT	CAWSVARGISGNTIYF
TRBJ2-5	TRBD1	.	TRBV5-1	TGCGCCAGCAGCTTGGCCCCAGGGGGCGAAGAGACCCAGTACTTC	CASSLAPGGEETQYF
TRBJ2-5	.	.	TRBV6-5	TGTGCCAGCAGAGAGGAGACCCAGTACTTC	CASREETQYF
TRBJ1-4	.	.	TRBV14	TGTGCCAGCAGCCAAAACTCAGGGCACTCGACTAATGAAAAACTGTTTTTT	CASSQNSGHSTNEKLFF
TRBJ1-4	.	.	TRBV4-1	TGCGCCAGCAGCCAAGTCCTTAATGAAAAACTGTTTTTT	CASSQVLNEKLFF
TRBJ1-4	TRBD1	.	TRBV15	TGTGCCACCAGCGAGACAGGGAGTTATGAAAAACTGTTTTTT	CATSETGSYEKLFF
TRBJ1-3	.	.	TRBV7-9	TGTGCCAGCAGCCCCGGTTACTCTGGAAACACCATATATTTT	CASSPGYSGNTIYF
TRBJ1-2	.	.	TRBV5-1	TGCGCCAGCAGACAGGCTCCAAACTATGGCTACACCTTC	CASRQAPNYGYTF
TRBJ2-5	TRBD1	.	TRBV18	TGTGCCAGCTCACCAAGGACAGGGGATCAAGAGACCCAGTACTTC	CASSPRTGDQETQYF
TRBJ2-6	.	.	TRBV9	TGTGCCAGCAGCGCAACCCCGGTGGGAGGAAACTCTGGGGCCAACGTCCTGACTTTC	CASSATPVGGNSGANVLTF
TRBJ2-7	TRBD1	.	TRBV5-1	TGCGCCAGCAGCTTGGGGGACAGTCCCTACGAGCAGTACTTC	CASSLGDSPYEQYF
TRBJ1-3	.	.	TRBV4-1	TGCGCCAGCAGCCAAGACCCGAACAGGGACTCTGGAAACACCATATATTTT	CASSQDPNRDSGNTIYF
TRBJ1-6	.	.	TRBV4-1	TGCGCCAGCAGCCAAGATTTAATGGGGCAGCACTATTCACCCCTCCACTTT	CASSQDLMGQHYSPLHF
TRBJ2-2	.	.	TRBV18	TGTGCCAGCTCACGACAGGAGAACACCGGGGAGCTGTTTTTT	CASSRQENTGELFF
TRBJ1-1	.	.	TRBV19	TGTGCCAGTAGTGCGCTATGGAACACTGAAGCTTTCTTT	CASSALWNTEAFF
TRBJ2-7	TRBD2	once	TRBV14	TGTGCCAGCAGCCATTTGTCCCGGGGGGGCGGCTACGAGCAGTACTTC	CASSHLSRGGGYEQYF
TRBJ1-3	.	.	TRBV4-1	TGCGCCAGCAGCCAAGACAGCTCTGGAAACACCATATATTTT	CASSQDSSGNTIYF
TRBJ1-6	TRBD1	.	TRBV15	TGTGCCACCAGCAGAACCGAGACAGGGCACTACTCCTATAATTCACCCCTCCACTTT	CATSRTETGHYSYNSPLHF
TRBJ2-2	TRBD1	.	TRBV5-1	TGCGCCAGCTCGATTTTTGTGACAGGGGTCGACACCGGGGAGCTGTTTTTT	CASSIFVTGVDTGELFF
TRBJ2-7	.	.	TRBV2	TGTGCCAGCAGTGCGGGACTGCCACCCTACGAGCAGTACTTC	CASSAGLPPYEQYF
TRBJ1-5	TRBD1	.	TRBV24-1	TGTGCCACCAGTGAGGGGACAGGGGAAGCCCAGCATTTT	CATSEGTGEAQHF
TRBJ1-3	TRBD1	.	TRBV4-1	TGCGCCAGCAGCCGCACGGACAGGGGGACTGGAAACACCATATATTTT	CASSRTDRGTGNTIYF
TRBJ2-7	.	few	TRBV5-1	TGCGCCAGCAGCTCCGGGGGACAGCGAAACTACGAGCAGTACTTC	CASSSGGQRNYEQYF
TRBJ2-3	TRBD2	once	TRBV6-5	TGTGCCAGTGGACGGGGGGGCCCCCCAGATACGCAGTATTTT	CASGRGGPPDTQYF